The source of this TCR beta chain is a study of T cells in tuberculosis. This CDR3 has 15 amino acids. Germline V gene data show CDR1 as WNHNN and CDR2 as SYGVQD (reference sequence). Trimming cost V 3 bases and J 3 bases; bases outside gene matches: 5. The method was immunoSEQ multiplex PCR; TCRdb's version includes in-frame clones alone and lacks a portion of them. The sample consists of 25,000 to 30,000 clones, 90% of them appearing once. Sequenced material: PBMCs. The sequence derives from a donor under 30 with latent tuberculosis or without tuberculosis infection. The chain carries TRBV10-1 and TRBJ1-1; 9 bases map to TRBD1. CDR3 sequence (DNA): TGCGCCAGCAGTGAAAACAGGGGGCGAGACACTGAAGCTTTCTTT. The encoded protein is CASSENRGRDTEAFF.